This TCR beta chain comes out of a study of shared clonotypes between healthy human individuals. With 1 base clipped from V and 3 bases from J, the junction kept 9 bases outside the gene matches. CDR3 length: 16 residues. CDR1 SGHRS and CDR2 YFSETQ come from the germline V gene. This table comes from immunoSEQ multiplex PCR, and its TCRdb copy is limited to in-frame clones, with some not included. This table holds a few million clones, nearly 97% found once. Notes on the study in general: Investigators expected sequencing depth to affect clonotype sharing among donors. Generation probabilities were higher for clonotypes shared across all four sorted-subset donors than for unshared ones.

Worth noting for this clone: The antigen remains undetermined.

What was sequenced was naive CD4+ T cells sorted from blood. The subset was: CD45RA+ positively selected. V usage is TRBV5-1 and J usage is TRBJ2-5; 7 bases are shared with TRBD2. This TCR was recovered from a man between 18 and 35 years old in good health. CDR3 sequence (DNA): TGCGCCAGCAGCTTGAGCGGGGCCGGGATGAAAGAGACCCAGTACTTC. Translated: CASSLSGAGMKETQYF.